These 6 T cell receptor beta chains originate from one sample sequenced in a study of T cells in Graves' hyperthyroidism and ophthalmopathy. Amplified regions were TCR beta CDR3 sequences from RNA transcripts. Primed by the HTBI set, a first-round RT-PCR was run on the TCR CDR3. TCRdb re-analysed the multiplex PCR reads in MiXCR, keeping a single row per CDR3 protein. This sample has 470,000 or so distinct CDR3 sequences, with around 21% found just once. Sequenced sample: blood. The receptors stem from a man aged 18 to 30 with Graves' hyperthyroidism.

V gene TRBV7-6 combines with J gene TRBJ2-6; D not certain. V was shortened by 1 base and J by 5 bases, with 3 bases between the two germline ends. CDR3 length: 13 residues. Germline CDR1 reads SGHVS; CDR2 reads FNYEAQ. The CDR3: CASSLVRANVLTF. CDR3 DNA: TGTGCCAGCAGCTTAGTTAGGGCCAACGTCCTGACTTTC.

This clonotype was seen more than once but under ten times. At one of its ends the junction is not consistent with the germline gene, which may arise from a read error. The V gene is TRBV30, the J gene TRBJ2-6; a possible D gene is TRBD1 (5 bases). Per germline, CDR1 GTSNPN and CDR2 SVGIG (reference sequence). This CDR3 is built from 18 residues. The CDR3 nucleotides read TGTGCCTGGAGGTCTCGGGTAGGGTCACGCTCTGGGGCCAACGTCCTGGCTTTC. It specifies CAWRSRVGSRSGANVLAF.

This clonotype was picked up many times. The V gene is TRBV12-3 or TRBV12-4, the J gene TRBJ2-7, with D uncertain. V lost 5 bases, J lost 5 bases, and 10 bases lay in between. This CDR3 region has 12 residues. The CDR3 coding sequence is TGTGCCAGCAGTATCGGACCGAACGAGCAGTACTTC. The encoded protein is CASSIGPNEQYF.

This clonotype was recorded at least ten times. The chain is built from TRBV12-3 or TRBV12-4 and TRBJ2-2, with TRBD1 identical over 8 bases. CDR3 length: 16 amino acids. The junction had 4 bases not matched to a gene; V was cut back by 1 base and J by 3 bases. CDR3 nucleotide sequence: TGTGCCAGCAGTTTAGGGACAGGGCGGGACACCGGGGAGCTGTTTTTT. Amino acid sequence: CASSLGTGRDTGELFF.

This clonotype appeared many times. The chain recombines TRBV20-1 with TRBJ2-7; maybe TRBD2 (5 bases). V was clipped by 3 bases and J by 4 bases, with 10 bases between them. Germline CDR1 DFQATT, CDR2 SNEGSKA (reference sequence). This CDR3 has 12 residues. CDR3 region: CSASRGEYEQYF. CDR3 nucleotides: TGCAGTGCTAGCCGTGGGGAGTACGAGCAGTACTTC.

In this sample, this clonotype turned up a few times. The genes are TRBV3-1 and TRBJ1-1; D might be TRBD1 (5 bases). The ends were cut back, 4 bases at V and 5 bases at J, with 14 bases in the middle. Germline values: CDR1 LGHDT, CDR2 YNNKEL (reference sequence). The length of the CDR3 is 14 residues. CDR3 loop: CASSLPTGGTEAFF. The DNA of the CDR3 is TGTGCCAGCAGCCTTCCAACGGGGGGGACTGAAGCTTTCTTT.